Given below is one TCR beta chain in context. The data were obtained in a study of cytomegalovirus exposure and HLA in healthy donors. CDR1 and CDR2 from the germline V gene are SQVTM and ANQGSEA. The CDR3 contains 12 residues. V lost 6 bases and J lost 7; bases outside the gene matches: 8. Primers for the PCR totalled 60 Vbeta and 13 Jbeta. Assay used: immunoSEQ multiplex PCR; TCRdb lists only in-frame clones, some missing. The sample contains 100,000 to 150,000 clones, under 80% of which appear only once. The origin of this receptor is an older woman in good health and CMV-seropositive. Sequenced input: PBMCs. The V and J genes are TRBV29-1 and TRBJ1-1, with 7 bases matching TRBD1. CDR3 sequence reads: CSVGPNRGEAFF. The CDR3, as DNA: TGCAGCGTGGGACCTAACAGGGGTGAAGCTTTCTTT.